The entry that follows covers one T cell receptor (beta chain) sequence. The antigen remains undetermined. TCRdb's copy holds only in-frame clones and misses some; the assay was immunoSEQ multiplex PCR. The data show tens of thousands of clones, with around 95% seen just once and 0.55% to 0.75% held by the top ten. This entry comes from a study of circulating and synovial CD4+ cells in juvenile arthritis. Study-wide points: Bulk blood CD4 repertoires were more diverse than these. Circulating pathogenic-like lymphocytes shared a substantially higher fraction of CDR3 sequences with synovium than bulk blood. Vbeta family usage analysis did not detect the pathogenic-like versus bulk difference. CPL versus bulk CD4 samples: T cell genome counts differed by at least an order of magnitude.

Germline assignment: CDR1 SGHTA and CDR2 FQGNSA. This CDR3 is 14 amino acids long. The ends were cut back, 7 bases at V and 8 bases at J, with 15 bases in the middle. This clonotype originated in a human donor with juvenile idiopathic arthritis. The material sequenced was CD4+ T cells from blood. This chain links TRBV7-2 with TRBJ1-6; TRBD1 might be the D (5 bases). CDR3 in amino acids: CASTYGGEDSPLHF. CDR3 bases: TGTGCCAGCACTTACGGGGGGGAAGATTCACCCCTCCACTTT.